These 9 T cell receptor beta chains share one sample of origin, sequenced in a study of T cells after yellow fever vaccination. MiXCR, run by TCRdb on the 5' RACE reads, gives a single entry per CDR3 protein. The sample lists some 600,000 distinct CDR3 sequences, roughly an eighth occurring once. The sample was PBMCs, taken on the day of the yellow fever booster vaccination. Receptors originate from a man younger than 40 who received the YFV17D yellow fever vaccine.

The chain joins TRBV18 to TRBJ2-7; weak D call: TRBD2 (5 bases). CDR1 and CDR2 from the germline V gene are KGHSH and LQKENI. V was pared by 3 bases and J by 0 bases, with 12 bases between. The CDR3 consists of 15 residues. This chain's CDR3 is CASSPTGKSSYEQYF. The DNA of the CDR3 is TGTGCCAGCTCACCGACGGGAAAAAGCTCCTACGAGCAGTACTTC.

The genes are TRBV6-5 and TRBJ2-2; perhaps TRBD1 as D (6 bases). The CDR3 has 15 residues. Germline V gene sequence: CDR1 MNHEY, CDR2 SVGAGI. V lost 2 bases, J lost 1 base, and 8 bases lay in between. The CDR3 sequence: CASSYTDRNTGELFF. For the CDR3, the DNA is TGTGCCAGCAGTTACACGGACAGGAACACCGGGGAGCTGTTTTTT.

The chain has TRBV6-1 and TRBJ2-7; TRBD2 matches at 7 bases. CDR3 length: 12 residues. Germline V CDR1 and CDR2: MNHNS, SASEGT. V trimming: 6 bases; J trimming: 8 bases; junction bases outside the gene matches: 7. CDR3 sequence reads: CASRELAPKQYF. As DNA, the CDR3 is TGTGCCAGCAGGGAACTAGCGCCGAAGCAGTACTTC.

The CDR3 sequence is CASSSGTWTYEQYF. CDR3 DNA sequence: TGTGCCAGCAGTTCCGGGACATGGACTTACGAGCAGTACTTC. The chain joins TRBV7-2 to TRBJ2-7; D is possibly TRBD1 (6 bases). V dropped 6 bases and J dropped 4 bases, with 16 bases sitting between them. Germline-derived CDR1 and CDR2 are SGHTA and FQGNSA. The CDR3 runs 14 residues.

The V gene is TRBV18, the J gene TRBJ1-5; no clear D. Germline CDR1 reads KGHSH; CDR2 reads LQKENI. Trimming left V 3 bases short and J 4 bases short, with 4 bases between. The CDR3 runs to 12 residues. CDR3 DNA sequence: TGTGCCAGCTCACCGGAAAATCAGCCCCAGCATTTT. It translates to CASSPENQPQHF.

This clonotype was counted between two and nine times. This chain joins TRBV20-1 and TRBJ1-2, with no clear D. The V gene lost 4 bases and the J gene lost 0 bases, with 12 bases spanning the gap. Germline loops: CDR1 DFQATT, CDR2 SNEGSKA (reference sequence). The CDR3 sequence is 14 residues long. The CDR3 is CSAKAVHSNYGYTF. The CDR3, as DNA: TGCAGTGCTAAGGCGGTCCATTCTAACTATGGCTACACCTTC.

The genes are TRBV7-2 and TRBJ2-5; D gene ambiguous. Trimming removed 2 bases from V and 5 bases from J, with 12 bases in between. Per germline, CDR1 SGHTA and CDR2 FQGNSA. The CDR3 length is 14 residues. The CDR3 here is CASSLRRQAETQYF. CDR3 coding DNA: TGTGCCAGCAGCTTAAGACGACAAGCCGAGACCCAGTACTTC.

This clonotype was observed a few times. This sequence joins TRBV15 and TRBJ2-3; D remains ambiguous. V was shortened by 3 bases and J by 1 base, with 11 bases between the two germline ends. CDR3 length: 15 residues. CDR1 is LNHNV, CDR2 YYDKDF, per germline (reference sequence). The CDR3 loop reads CATSSGQARTDTQYF. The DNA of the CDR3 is TGTGCCACCAGCAGTGGGCAGGCCCGCACAGATACGCAGTATTTT.

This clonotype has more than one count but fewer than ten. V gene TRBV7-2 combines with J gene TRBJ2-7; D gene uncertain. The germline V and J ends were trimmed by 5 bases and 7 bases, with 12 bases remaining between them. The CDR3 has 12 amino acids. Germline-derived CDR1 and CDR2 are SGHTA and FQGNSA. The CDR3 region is CASSASLVEQYF. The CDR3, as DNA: TGTGCCAGCAGCGCCAGTCTGGTAGAGCAGTACTTC.